This T cell receptor beta chain was captured in a study of blood T cell repertoires in COVID-19. Study details: T cells, B-cell-depleted T cells, or PBMCs supplied cDNA or gDNA.

Germline loops: CDR1 SQVTM, CDR2 ANQGSEA. The length of the CDR3 is 14 residues. Unmatched junction bases numbered 2, after V lost 3 bases and J lost 0 bases. Assay used: immunoSEQ multiplex PCR; TCRdb lists only in-frame clones, some missing. This sample yields under 150,000 clones, of which about four fifths are seen a single time; approximately 5.7% belongs to the top ten. Those enrolled, adults aged roughly 18 to 95 years, came from around 24 US areas. Cohort placement rested on clinical history that participants reported themselves. Up to 2 weeks before entering the study, exposed participants had met a COVID-19 case. This clone has only a few counts.

This TCR came from a woman aged 45 to 65 who had been exposed to COVID-19. The rearrangement uses TRBV29-1 and TRBJ1-5, with 7 nucleotides matching TRBD1. The specimen was PBMCs or T cells enriched from blood (not recorded which). The chain's CDR3 is CSVEGDSSNQPQHF. The CDR3 DNA follows: TGCAGCGTTGAGGGGGACAGTAGCAATCAGCCCCAGCATTTT.